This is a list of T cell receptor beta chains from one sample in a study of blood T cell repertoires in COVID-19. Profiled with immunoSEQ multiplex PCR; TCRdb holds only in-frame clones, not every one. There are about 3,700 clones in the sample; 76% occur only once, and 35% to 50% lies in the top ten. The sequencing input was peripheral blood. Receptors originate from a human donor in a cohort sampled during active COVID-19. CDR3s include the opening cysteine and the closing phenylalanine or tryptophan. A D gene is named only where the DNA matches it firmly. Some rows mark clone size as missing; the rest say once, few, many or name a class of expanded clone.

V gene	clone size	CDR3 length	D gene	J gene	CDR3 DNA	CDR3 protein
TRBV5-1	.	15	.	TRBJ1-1	TGCGCCAGCAGCTTGGGTGTTACAGGGTTCACTGAAGCTTTCTTT	CASSLGVTGFTEAFF
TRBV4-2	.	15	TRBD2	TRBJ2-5	TGTGCCAGCAGCCAAGCTAGCGGCTTCCAAGAGACCCAGTACTTC	CASSQASGFQETQYF
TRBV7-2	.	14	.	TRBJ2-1	TGTGCCAGCAGCAGAGTCGTAGGGGCAGTTGAGCAGTTCTTC	CASSRVVGAVEQFF
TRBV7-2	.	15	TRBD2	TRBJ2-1	TGTGCCAGCAGTCGTAGCGGGAGCTCCTACAATGAGCAGTTCTTC	CASSRSGSSYNEQFF
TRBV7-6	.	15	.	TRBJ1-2	TGTGCCAGCAGCTTAGGGGAGGGATTTGCGTATGGCTACACCTTC	CASSLGEGFAYGYTF
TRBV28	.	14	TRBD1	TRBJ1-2	TGTGCCAGCAAATTGACAGGGCCTAACTATGGCTACACCTTC	CASKLTGPNYGYTF
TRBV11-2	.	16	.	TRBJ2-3	TGTGCCAGCAGCTTAGCTGCAGGTCGGAAAACAGATACGCAGTATTTT	CASSLAAGRKTDTQYF
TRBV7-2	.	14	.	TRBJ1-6	TGTGCCAGCAGCTTCACAGGATTCAATTCACCCCTCCACTTT	CASSFTGFNSPLHF
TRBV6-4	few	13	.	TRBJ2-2	TGTGCCAGCAGTGAGGGGGCTTTCGGGGAGCTGTTTTTT	CASSEGAFGELFF
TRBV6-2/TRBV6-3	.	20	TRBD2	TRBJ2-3	TGTGCCAGCAGTTACTCGAGGGGTAAGCAGCGGGGGCTGAACACAGATACGCAGTATTTT	CASSYSRGKQRGLNTDTQYF
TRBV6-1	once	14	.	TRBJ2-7	TGTGCCAGCAGTGTCTGGACTAACTCCCACGAGCAGTACTTC	CASSVWTNSHEQYF
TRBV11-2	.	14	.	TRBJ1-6	TGTGCCAGCGCATCAGGGGCAGATAATTCACCCCTCCACTTT	CASASGADNSPLHF
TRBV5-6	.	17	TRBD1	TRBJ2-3	TGTGCCAGCAGCTTGGGGCAACGGACAGGGGGTAAGGATACGCAGTATTTT	CASSLGQRTGGKDTQYF
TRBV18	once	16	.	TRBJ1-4	TGTGCCAGCTCACCACTGCAGGCCAGGCACGGTGAAAAACTGTTTTTT	CASSPLQARHGEKLFF
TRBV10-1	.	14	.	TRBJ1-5	TGCGCCAGCATTCTTACAGGATCAAGTCAGCCCCAGCATTTT	CASILTGSSQPQHF
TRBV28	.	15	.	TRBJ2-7	TGTGCCAGCAGCCGGATCCAGGGTTTAGGGCACGAGCAGTACTTC	CASSRIQGLGHEQYF
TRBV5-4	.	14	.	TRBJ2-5	TGTGCCAGCAGCGACCAGGCCTCGGGAAAGACCCAGTACTTC	CASSDQASGKTQYF
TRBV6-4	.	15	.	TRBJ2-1	TGTGCCAGCAGTGGGGTTGAGGGACAATACAATGAGCAGTTCTTC	CASSGVEGQYNEQFF
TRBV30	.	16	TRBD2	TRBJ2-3	TGTGCCTGGAGTGTACGAAGACTAGCGCGAGCAGATACGCAGTATTTT	CAWSVRRLARADTQYF
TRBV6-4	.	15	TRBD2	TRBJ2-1	TGTGCCAGCAGTCTTTCCGGGACTACCGACAATGAGCAGTTCTTC	CASSLSGTTDNEQFF
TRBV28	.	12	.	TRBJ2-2	TGTGCCAGCAGTTCCAAGCCCGGGGAGCTGTTTTTT	CASSSKPGELFF
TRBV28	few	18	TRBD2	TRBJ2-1	TGTGCCAGCAGTGCTCATTATAGCGGGGGGGCCGGGTTGGATGAGCAGTTCTTC	CASSAHYSGGAGLDEQFF
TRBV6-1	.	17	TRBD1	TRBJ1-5	TGTGCCAGCAGTGAAGGGTGGACAGGGACCAGCAATCAGCCCCAGCATTTT	CASSEGWTGTSNQPQHF
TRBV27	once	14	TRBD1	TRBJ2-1	TGTGCCAGCAGGCCGGGACAGGTTTTAAATGAGCAGTTCTTC	CASRPGQVLNEQFF
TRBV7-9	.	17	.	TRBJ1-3	TGTGCCAGCAGCTTAGGACGACGGACTAGACCTGGAAACACCATATATTTT	CASSLGRRTRPGNTIYF
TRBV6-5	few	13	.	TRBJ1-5	TGTGCCAGCAGTTACTCGCGATATCAGCCCCAGCATTTT	CASSYSRYQPQHF
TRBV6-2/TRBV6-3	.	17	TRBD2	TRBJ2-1	TGTGCCAGCAGTTACTCCCCGGCTAGCGGGATATACAATGAGCAGTTCTTC	CASSYSPASGIYNEQFF
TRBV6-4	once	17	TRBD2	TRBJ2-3	TGTGCCAGCAGTGCCGAGCCCCCTAGCGGGAGATCAGATACGCAGTATTTT	CASSAEPPSGRSDTQYF
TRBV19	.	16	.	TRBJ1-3	TGTGCCAGTAGTATAGATTATGACAACTCTGGAAACACCATATATTTT	CASSIDYDNSGNTIYF
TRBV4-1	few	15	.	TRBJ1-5	TGCGCCAGCAGCCAAGATGCAGCCCTAGCTCAGCCCCAGCATTTT	CASSQDAALAQPQHF
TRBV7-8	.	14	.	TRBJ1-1	TGTGCCAGCAGCTTAAAGCGGGCGAACACTGAAGCTTTCTTT	CASSLKRANTEAFF